This record covers a single T cell receptor (beta chain). Its antigen is currently unknown. This record belongs to a study of T cell responses to AZD1222 COVID-19 vaccine. Method: immunoSEQ multiplex PCR; TCRdb's copy keeps in-frame clones and lacks some. This table holds approximately 150,000 clones, about 93% found once. Study findings and constraints: Baseline seropositives among AZD1222 recipients totaled only 5 or 6. Spike-specific TCR breadth and depth grew following two AZD1222 doses. Reports say nearly half of spike-specific TCRs go after unmutated variant regions. Along spike, vaccine-associated CD4 TCRs were found throughout, with dominance at 160-218 and 743-854.

CDR3 size: 15 residues. The V gene's germline CDR1 is SNHLY and CDR2 FYNNEI. With 5 bases clipped from V and 7 bases from J, the junction kept 9 bases outside the gene matches. The chain recombines TRBV2 with TRBJ2-1; 9 positions match TRBD1. The specimen comprised peripheral blood, sampled 28 days after the second AZD1222 dose. This TCR came from an adult who received the AZD1222 COVID-19 vaccine. The CDR3 reads CASSTGTGLGNEQFF. CDR3 bases: TGTGCCAGCAGTACCGGGACAGGGTTAGGGAATGAGCAGTTCTTC.